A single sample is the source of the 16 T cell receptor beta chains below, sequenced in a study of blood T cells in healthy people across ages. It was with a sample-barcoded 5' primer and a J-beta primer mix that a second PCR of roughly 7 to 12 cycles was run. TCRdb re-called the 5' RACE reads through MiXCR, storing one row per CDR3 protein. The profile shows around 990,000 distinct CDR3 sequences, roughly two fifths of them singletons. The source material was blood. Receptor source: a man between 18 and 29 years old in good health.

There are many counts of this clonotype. CDR3 amino acids: CSAREPTSGAEQFF. The CDR3 DNA is TGCAGTGCTAGAGAGCCCACTAGCGGGGCGGAGCAGTTCTTC. The V and J genes are TRBV20-1 and TRBJ2-1; TRBD2 aligns across 10 bases. The CDR3 length is 14 residues. V lost 0 bases, J lost 10 bases, and 6 bases stayed unmatched. Looked up from germline, CDR1 is DFQATT and CDR2 is SNEGSKA (reference sequence).

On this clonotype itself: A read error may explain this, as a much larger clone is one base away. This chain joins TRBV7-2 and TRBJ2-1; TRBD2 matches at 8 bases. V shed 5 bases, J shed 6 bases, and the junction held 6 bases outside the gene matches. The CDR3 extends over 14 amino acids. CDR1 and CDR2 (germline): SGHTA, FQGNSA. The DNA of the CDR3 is TGTGCCAGCAGCGTGGGACTAGTAGCCAATGAGCAGTTCTTC. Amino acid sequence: CASSVGLVANEQFF.

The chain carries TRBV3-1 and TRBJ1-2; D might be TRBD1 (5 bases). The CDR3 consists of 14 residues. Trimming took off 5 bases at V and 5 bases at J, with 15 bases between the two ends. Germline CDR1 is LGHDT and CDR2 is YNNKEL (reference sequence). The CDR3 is CASSVGTRGYGYTF. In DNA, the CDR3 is TGTGCCAGCAGCGTCGGGACTCGGGGTTATGGCTACACCTTC.

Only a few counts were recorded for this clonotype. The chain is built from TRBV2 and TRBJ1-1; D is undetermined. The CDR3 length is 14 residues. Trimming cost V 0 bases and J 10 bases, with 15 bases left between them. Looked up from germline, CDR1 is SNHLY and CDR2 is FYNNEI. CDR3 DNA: TGTGCCAGCAGTGAAGCCCCAGATGGCCGGGGAGCTTTCTTT. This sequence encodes CASSEAPDGRGAFF.

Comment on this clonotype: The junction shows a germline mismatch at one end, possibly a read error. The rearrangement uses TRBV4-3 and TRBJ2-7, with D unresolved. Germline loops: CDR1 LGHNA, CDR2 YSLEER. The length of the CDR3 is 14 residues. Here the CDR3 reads CAGSQDPRTYEQYF. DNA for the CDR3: TGCGCCGGCAGCCAAGATCCCAGAACCTACGAGCAGTACTTC.

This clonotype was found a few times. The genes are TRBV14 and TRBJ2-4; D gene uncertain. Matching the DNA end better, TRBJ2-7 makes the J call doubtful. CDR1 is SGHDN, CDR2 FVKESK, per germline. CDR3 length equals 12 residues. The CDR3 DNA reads TGTGCCAGCAGCCAAGATCTGGGCGAGCAGTACTTC. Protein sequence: CASSQDLGEQYF.

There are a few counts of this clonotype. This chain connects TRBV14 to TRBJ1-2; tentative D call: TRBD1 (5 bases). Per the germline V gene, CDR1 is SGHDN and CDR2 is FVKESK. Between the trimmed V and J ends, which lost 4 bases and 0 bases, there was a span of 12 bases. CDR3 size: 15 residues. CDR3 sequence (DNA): TGTGCCAGCAGCCCTCTCGTGGGGGCTAACTATGGCTACACCTTC. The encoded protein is CASSPLVGANYGYTF. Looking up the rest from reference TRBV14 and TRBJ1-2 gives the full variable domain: EAGVTQFPSHSVIEKGQTVTLRCDPISGHDNLYWYRRVMGKEIKFLLHFVKESKQDESGMPNNRFLAERTGGTYSTLKVQPAELEDSGVYFCASSPLVGANYGYTFGSGTRLTVV.

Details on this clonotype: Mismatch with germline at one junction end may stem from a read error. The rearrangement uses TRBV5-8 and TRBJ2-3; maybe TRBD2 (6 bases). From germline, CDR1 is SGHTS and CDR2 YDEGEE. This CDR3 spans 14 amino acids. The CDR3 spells CTSSLGGRTDTQYF. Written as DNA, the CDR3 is TGTACCAGCAGCTTGGGGGGACGCACAGATACGCAGTATTTT.

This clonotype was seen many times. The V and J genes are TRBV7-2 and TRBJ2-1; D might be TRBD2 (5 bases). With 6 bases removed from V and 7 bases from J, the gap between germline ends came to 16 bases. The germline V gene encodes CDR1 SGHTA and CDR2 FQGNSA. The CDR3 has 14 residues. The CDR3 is CASSPTASRNEQFF. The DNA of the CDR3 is TGTGCCAGCAGTCCTACGGCTAGCAGGAATGAGCAGTTCTTC.

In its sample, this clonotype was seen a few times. CDR3 residues: CAISDNTAGETQYF. The CDR3 DNA reads TGTGCCATCAGTGATAACACAGCGGGGGAGACCCAGTACTTC. V and J are TRBV10-3 and TRBJ2-5, with TRBD2 matching over 7 bases. This CDR3 is built from 14 residues. V lost 3 bases and J lost 5; bases outside the gene matches: 6. Germline-derived CDR1 and CDR2 are ENHRY and SYGVKD.

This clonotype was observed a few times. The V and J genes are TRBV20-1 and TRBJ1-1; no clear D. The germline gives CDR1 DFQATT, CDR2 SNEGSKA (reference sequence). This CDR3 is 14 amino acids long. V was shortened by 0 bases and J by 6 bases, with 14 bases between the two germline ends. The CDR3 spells CSARDRRGWAEAFF. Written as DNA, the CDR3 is TGCAGTGCTAGAGATCGACGGGGATGGGCTGAAGCTTTCTTT.

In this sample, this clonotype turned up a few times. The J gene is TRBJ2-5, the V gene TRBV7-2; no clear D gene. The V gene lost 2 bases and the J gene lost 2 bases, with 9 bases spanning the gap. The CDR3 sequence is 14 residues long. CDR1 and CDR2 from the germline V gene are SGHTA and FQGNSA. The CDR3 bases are TGTGCCAGCAGCTTATGGACGGAACAAGAGACCCAGTACTTC. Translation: CASSLWTEQETQYF.

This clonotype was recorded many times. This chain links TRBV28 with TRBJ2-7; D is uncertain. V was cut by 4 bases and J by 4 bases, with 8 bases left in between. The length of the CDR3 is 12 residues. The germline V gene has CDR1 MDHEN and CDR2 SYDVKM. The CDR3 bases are TGTGCCAGCAGTTCTGTACAGTACGAGCAGTACTTC. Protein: CASSSVQYEQYF. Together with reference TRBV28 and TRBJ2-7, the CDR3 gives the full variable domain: DVKVTQSSRYLVKRTGEKVFLECVQDMDHENMFWYRQDPGLGLRLIYFSYDVKMKEKGDIPEGYSVSREKKERFSLILESASTNQTSMYLCASSSVQYEQYFGPGTRLTVT.

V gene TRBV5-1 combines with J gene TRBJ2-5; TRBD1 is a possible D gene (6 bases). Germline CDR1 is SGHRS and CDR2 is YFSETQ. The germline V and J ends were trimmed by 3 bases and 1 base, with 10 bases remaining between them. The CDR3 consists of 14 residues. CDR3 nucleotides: TGCGCCAGCAGCTGGGGGCGGACCCAAGAGACCCAGTACTTC. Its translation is CASSWGRTQETQYF.

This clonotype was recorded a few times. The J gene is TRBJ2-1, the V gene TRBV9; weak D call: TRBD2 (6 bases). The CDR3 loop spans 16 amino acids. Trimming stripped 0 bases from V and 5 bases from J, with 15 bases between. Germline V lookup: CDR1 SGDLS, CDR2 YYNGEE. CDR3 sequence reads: CASSVGYGGVNNEQFF. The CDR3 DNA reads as TGTGCCAGCAGCGTAGGTTACGGGGGAGTCAACAATGAGCAGTTCTTC.

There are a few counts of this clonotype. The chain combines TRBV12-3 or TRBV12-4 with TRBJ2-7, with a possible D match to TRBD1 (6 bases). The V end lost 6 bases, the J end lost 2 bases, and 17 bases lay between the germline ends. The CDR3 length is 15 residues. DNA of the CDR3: TGTGCCAGCAGCTTCTCCCCACAGGGAGCCTACGAGCAGTACTTC. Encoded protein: CASSFSPQGAYEQYF.